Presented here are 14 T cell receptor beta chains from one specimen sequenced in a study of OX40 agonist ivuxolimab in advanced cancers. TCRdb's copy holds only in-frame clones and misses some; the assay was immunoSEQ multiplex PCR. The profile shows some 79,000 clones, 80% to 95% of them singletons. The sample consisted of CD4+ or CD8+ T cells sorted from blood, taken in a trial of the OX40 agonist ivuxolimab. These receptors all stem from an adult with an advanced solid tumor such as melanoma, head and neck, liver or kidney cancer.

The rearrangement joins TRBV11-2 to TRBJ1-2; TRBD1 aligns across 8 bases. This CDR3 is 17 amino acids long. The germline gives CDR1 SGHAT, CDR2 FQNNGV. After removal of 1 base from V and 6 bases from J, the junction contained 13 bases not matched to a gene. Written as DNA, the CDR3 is TGTGCCAGCAGCTTAGGCAGGGGGCAGTCCCTTAAAGATGGCTACACCTTC. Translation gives CASSLGRGQSLKDGYTF.

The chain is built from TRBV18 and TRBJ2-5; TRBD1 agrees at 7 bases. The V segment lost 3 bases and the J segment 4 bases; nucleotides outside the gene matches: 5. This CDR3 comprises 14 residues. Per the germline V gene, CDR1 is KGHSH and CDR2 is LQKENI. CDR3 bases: TGTGCCAGCTCACCCAGGGACAGAGCAGAGACCCAGTACTTC. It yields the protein CASSPRDRAETQYF.

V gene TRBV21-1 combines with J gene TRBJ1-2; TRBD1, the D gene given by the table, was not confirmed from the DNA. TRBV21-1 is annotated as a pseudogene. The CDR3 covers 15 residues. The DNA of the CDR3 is TGTGCCAGCAGCGGATACAGGGGGCAAGGCTATGGCTACACCTTC. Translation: CASSGYRGQGYGYTF.

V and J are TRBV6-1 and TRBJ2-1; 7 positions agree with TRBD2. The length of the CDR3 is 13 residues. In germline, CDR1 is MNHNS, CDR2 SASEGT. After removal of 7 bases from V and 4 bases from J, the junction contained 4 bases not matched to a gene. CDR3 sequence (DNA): TGTGCCAGCAACCCGGGGGGTTACAATGAGCAGTTCTTC. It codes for CASNPGGYNEQFF.

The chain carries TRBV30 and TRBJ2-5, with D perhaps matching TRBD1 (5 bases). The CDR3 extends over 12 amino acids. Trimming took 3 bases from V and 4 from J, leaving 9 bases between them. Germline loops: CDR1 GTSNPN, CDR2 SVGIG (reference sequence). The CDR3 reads CAWSQGRETQYF. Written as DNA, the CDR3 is TGTGCCTGGAGCCAGGGTAGAGAGACCCAGTACTTC.

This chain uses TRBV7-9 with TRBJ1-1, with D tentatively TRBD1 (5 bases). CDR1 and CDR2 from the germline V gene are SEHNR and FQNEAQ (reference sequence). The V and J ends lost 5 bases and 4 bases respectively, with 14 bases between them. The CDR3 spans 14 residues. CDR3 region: CASSPRTQSTEAFF. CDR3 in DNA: TGTGCCAGCAGCCCCCGGACACAAAGCACTGAAGCTTTCTTT.

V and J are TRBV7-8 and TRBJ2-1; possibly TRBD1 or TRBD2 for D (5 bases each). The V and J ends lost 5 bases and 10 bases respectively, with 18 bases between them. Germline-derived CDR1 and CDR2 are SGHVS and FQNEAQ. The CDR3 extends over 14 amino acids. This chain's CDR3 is CASSQRDRGWEQFF. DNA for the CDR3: TGTGCCAGCAGCCAACGGGACCGCGGGTGGGAGCAGTTCTTC.

The CDR3 loop is CASSDQGTLNNEQFF. The CDR3 bases are TGTGCCAGCAGTGACCAAGGGACATTGAACAATGAGCAGTTCTTC. The rearrangement uses TRBV6-4 and TRBJ2-1; maybe TRBD1 (6 bases). The CDR3 is 15 residues long. Trimming left V 2 bases short and J 5 bases short, with 13 bases between. CDR1 is MRHNA and CDR2 is SNTAGT in the germline V gene.

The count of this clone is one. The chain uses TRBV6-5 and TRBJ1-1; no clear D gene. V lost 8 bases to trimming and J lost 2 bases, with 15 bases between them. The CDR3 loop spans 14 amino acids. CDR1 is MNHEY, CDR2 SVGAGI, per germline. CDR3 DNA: TGTGCCAGCCGTTTTCAAACTACCAACACTGAAGCTTTCTTT. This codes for CASRFQTTNTEAFF.

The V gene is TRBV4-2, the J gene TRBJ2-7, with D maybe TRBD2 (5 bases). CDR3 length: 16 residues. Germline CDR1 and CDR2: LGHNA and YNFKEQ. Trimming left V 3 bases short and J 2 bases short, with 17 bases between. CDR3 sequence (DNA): TGTGCCAGCAGCCACTCGGCCCTAGCCTCCCCCTACGAGCAGTACTTC. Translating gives CASSHSALASPYEQYF.

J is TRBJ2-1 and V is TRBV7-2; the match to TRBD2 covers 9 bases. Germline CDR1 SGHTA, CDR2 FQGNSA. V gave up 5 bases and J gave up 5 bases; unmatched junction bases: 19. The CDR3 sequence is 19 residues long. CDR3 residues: CASSHYAASSGRINNEQFF. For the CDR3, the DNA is TGTGCCAGCAGCCATTACGCCGCGAGTAGCGGGAGAATTAACAATGAGCAGTTCTTC.

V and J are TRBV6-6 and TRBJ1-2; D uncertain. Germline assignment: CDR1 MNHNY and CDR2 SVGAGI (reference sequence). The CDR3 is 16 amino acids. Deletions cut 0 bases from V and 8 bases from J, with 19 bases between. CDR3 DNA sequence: TGTGCCAGCAGTTACTCGATTAGGACCGGTGAAAGGGGCTACACCTTC. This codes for CASSYSIRTGERGYTF.

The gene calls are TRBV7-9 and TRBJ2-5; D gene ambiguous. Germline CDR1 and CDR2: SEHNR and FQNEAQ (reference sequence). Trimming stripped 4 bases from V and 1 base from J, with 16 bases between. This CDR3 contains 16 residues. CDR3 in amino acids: CASSSSLPDSQETQYF. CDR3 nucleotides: TGTGCCAGCAGCTCGTCCCTACCAGATTCCCAAGAGACCCAGTACTTC. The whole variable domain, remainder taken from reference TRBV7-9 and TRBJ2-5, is DTGVSQNPRHKITKRGQNVTFRCDPISEHNRLYWYRQTLGQGPEFLTYFQNEAQLEKSRLLSDRFSAERPKGSFSTLEIQRTEQGDSAMYLCASSSSLPDSQETQYFGPGTRLLVL.

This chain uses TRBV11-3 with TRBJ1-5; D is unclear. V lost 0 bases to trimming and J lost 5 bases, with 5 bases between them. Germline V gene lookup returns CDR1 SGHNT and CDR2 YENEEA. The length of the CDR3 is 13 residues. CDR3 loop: CASSLEEDQPQHF. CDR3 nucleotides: TGTGCCAGCAGCTTAGAGGAGGATCAGCCCCAGCATTTT.